This T cell receptor (beta chain) appears in the sequencing data of a study of shared clonotypes between healthy human individuals. The length of the CDR3 is 14 residues. Losses at the gene ends were 4 bases for V and 4 bases for J; bases not matched to a gene: 6. Germline CDR1 SGDLS, CDR2 YYNGEE. Clones were read by immunoSEQ multiplex PCR, and TCRdb kept only the in-frame ones, dropping some. The sample shows around 2.3 million clones, around 95% of them seen only once. This clone appeared a single time. The chain links TRBV9 to TRBJ2-3; 7 nucleotides match TRBD1. This TCR derives from a man aged 18 to 29 in good health. Source material: naive CD4+ T cells sorted from blood. Subset noted: CD45RA+ positively selected. The CDR3 DNA follows: TGTGCCAGCAGCCTCGGGACAGTACCAGATACGCAGTATTTT. This gives the protein CASSLGTVPDTQYF.